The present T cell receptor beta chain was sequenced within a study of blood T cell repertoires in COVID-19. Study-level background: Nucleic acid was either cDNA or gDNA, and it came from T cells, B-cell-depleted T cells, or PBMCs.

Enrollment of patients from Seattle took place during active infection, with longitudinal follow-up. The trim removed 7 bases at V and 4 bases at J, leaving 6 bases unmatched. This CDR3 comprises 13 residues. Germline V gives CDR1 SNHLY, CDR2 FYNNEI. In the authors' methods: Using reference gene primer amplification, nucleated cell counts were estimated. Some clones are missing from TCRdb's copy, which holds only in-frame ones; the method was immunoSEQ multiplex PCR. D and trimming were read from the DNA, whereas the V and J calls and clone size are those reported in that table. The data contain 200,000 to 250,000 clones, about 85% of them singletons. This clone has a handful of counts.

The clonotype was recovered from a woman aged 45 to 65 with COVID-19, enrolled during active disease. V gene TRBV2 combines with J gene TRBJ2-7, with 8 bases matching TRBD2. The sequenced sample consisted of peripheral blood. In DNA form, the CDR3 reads TGTGCCAGCAAGCGGGGGTCCTGGTACGAGCAGTACTTC. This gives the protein CASKRGSWYEQYF.